A single sample is the source of the 21 T cell receptor beta chains below, sequenced in a study of identical twins. MiXCR, applied by TCRdb to the 5' RACE reads, yields one record per CDR3 protein. This sample carries some 1,700,000 distinct CDR3 sequences, less than 40% of them seen once, and the ten largest clones take 0.25% to 0.3%. The material sequenced was cord blood. These receptors were obtained from a newborn girl in good health.

The chain combines TRBV25-1 with TRBJ1-4, with D maybe TRBD1 (6 bases). The V gene lost 1 base and the J gene lost 8 bases, with 14 bases spanning the gap. The germline gives CDR1 MGHDK, CDR2 SYGVNS. This CDR3 has 15 amino acids. Written as DNA, the CDR3 is TGTGCCAGCAGTGAATCTGGGGGCGCGCGGGAAAAACTGTTTTTT. It specifies CASSESGGAREKLFF.

This clonotype showed up many times. V usage is TRBV9 and J usage is TRBJ2-5; 7 nucleotides agree with TRBD1. V was clipped by 0 bases and J by 0 bases; unmatched bases: 2. This CDR3 contains 15 residues. Germline V gene sequence: CDR1 SGDLS, CDR2 YYNGEE. CDR3 residues: CASSVAGQYQETQYF. CDR3 in DNA: TGTGCCAGCAGCGTAGCGGGACAGTACCAAGAGACCCAGTACTTC.

In its sample, this clonotype was seen many times. The CDR3: CSGWTGDHKNGYTF. For the CDR3, the DNA is TGCAGCGGGTGGACAGGGGACCATAAAAATGGCTACACCTTC. The J gene is TRBJ1-2, the V gene TRBV29-1, with TRBD1 matching 9 bases. The V and J ends lost 7 bases and 6 bases, in that order; junction bases with no gene match: 12. This CDR3 is built from 14 residues. Germline V CDR1 and CDR2: SQVTM, ANQGSEA.

The chain is built from TRBV9 and TRBJ2-3; tentatively, D is TRBD1 (6 bases). The V end was cut by 4 bases, the J end by 5 bases, with 14 bases between. The germline gives CDR1 SGDLS, CDR2 YYNGEE. This CDR3 region has 14 residues. The CDR3 sequence is CASSLGHTGDTQYF. The CDR3 DNA follows: TGTGCCAGCAGCCTGGGACATACCGGAGATACGCAGTATTTT.

This clonotype has only a few counts. The chain couples TRBV20-1 to TRBJ2-7; 7 bases match TRBD2. V was pared by 3 bases and J by 0 bases, with 8 bases of the junction left unmatched. This CDR3 spans 15 amino acids. The V gene's germline CDR1 is DFQATT and CDR2 SNEGSKA (reference sequence). For the CDR3, the DNA is TGCAGTGCTAGCTCAATCGGGGGGAGCTCCTACGAGCAGTACTTC. This gives the protein CSASSIGGSSYEQYF.

There are many counts of this clonotype. The chain has TRBV12-3 or TRBV12-4 and TRBJ2-3; D gene uncertain. V was shortened by 6 bases and J by 2 bases, with 12 bases between the two germline ends. The CDR3 consists of 14 residues. CDR3 in amino acids: CASSFRAHTDTQYF. DNA for the CDR3: TGTGCCAGCAGCTTCCGGGCCCACACAGATACGCAGTATTTT.

The chain joins TRBV29-1 to TRBJ2-3; 9 nucleotides align to TRBD1. The CDR3 extends over 17 amino acids. The V gene's germline CDR1 is SQVTM and CDR2 ANQGSEA. J lost 1 base, V lost 3 bases, and 11 bases had no gene match. CDR3 region: CSVDRQTGGGGTDTQYF. The DNA for the CDR3 is TGCAGCGTTGATCGCCAAACAGGGGGCGGTGGCACAGATACGCAGTATTTT.

In the case of this clonotype: Mismatch with germline at one junction end may stem from a read error. This chain joins TRBV28 and TRBJ1-2, with D hard to call. This CDR3 has 12 residues. Per the germline V gene, CDR1 is MDHEN and CDR2 is SYDVKM. The CDR3: CASSLISYGHTF. Written as DNA, the CDR3 is TGTGCCAGCAGTTTAATTAGTTATGGCCACACCTTC.

This clonotype has more than one count but fewer than ten. In DNA, the CDR3 is TGTGCCAGCAGTGACGAGCCGGGACAGAGGAGAAATGGCTACACCTTC. Amino acids: CASSDEPGQRRNGYTF. This chain connects TRBV6-1 to TRBJ1-2, with TRBD1 matching 7 bases. J lost 6 bases, V lost 3 bases, and 13 bases had no gene match. The CDR3 extends over 16 amino acids. CDR1 and CDR2 from the germline V gene are MNHNS and SASEGT.

This clonotype was counted a few times. CDR3 residues: CASSGLGTGNTEAFF. The CDR3 region has the DNA TGTGCCAGCAGTGGCCTCGGGACGGGGAACACTGAAGCTTTCTTT. The chain joins TRBV2 to TRBJ1-1; maybe TRBD1 (5 bases). V was clipped by 4 bases and J by 1 base, with 13 bases between them. CDR3 length equals 15 residues. Germline values: CDR1 SNHLY, CDR2 FYNNEI.

V usage is TRBV5-1 and J usage is TRBJ1-1; D unclear. The CDR3 has 15 residues. The V and J ends lost 7 bases and 1 base respectively, with 17 bases between them. Looked up from germline, CDR1 is SGHRS and CDR2 is YFSETQ. In DNA, the CDR3 is TGCGCCAGCCGACTCGAGACAATTAAGAACACTGAAGCTTTCTTT. It codes for CASRLETIKNTEAFF.

The chain joins TRBV2 to TRBJ2-5; tentatively, D is TRBD2 (6 bases). The CDR3 sequence is 14 residues long. Germline V gene data show CDR1 as SNHLY and CDR2 as FYNNEI. V was cut by 7 bases and J by 2 bases, with 14 bases left in between. The CDR3 reads CASTGTFLQETQYF. The CDR3 nucleotides read TGTGCCAGCACGGGGACTTTCCTACAAGAGACCCAGTACTTC.

This chain joins TRBV27 and TRBJ1-2; no firm D call. The CDR3 covers 15 residues. V lost 3 bases and J lost 6, with 17 bases in between. The germline CDR1 and CDR2 sequences are MNHEY and SMNVEV (reference sequence). The chain's CDR3 is CASSFPDGSDHGYTF. The DNA of the CDR3 is TGTGCCAGCAGTTTTCCGGACGGTTCGGACCATGGCTACACCTTC.

The chain employs TRBV5-1 and TRBJ1-2; D is possibly TRBD1 (6 bases). V shed 0 bases and J shed 0 bases, with 15 bases lying between them. The CDR3 covers 17 residues. Germline V lookup: CDR1 SGHRS, CDR2 YFSETQ. CDR3 coding DNA: TGCGCCAGCAGCTTGGACCGACCGGGGGGCGCTAACTATGGCTACACCTTC. It codes for CASSLDRPGGANYGYTF. Full variable domain (outside the CDR3, taken from reference TRBV5-1 and TRBJ1-2): KAGVTQTPRYLIKTRGQQVTLSCSPISGHRSVSWYQQTPGQGLQFLFEYFSETQRNKGNFPGRFSGRQFSNSRSEMNVSTLELGDSALYLCASSLDRPGGANYGYTFGSGTRLTVV.

The V gene is TRBV10-3, the J gene TRBJ2-3; D might be TRBD1 (6 bases). V was trimmed by 2 bases and J by 3 bases, leaving 9 bases between them. The CDR3 consists of 14 residues. Per the germline V gene, CDR1 is ENHRY and CDR2 is SYGVKD. The DNA for the CDR3 is TGTGCCATCAGTGAGACAGGGCAAACAGATACGCAGTATTTT. Translating it yields CAISETGQTDTQYF.

In this sample, this clonotype turned up a few times. The chain employs TRBV6-1 and TRBJ2-1; 7 bases agree with TRBD2. CDR1 is MNHNS and CDR2 is SASEGT in the germline V gene. The CDR3 spans 15 residues. Germline trimming cut 1 base from V and 7 bases from J; bases unmatched to any gene: 7. CDR3 bases: TGTGCCAGCAGTGAAGTAAGGGGACTAACAAATGAGCAGTTCTTC. Its protein product is CASSEVRGLTNEQFF.

This chain uses TRBV7-9 with TRBJ2-1; 10 nucleotides align to TRBD2. The CDR3 consists of 15 residues. Unmatched junction bases numbered 16, after V lost 10 bases and J lost 10 bases. Germline CDR1 is SEHNR and CDR2 is FQNEAQ (reference sequence). This CDR3 is CAILTPAGGPEEQFF. DNA of the CDR3: TGTGCCATACTAACACCAGCGGGGGGGCCGGAGGAGCAGTTCTTC.

This clonotype was recorded only once. A junction end diverges from the germline sequence, so it may reflect a read error. The J gene is TRBJ1-4, the V gene TRBV4-1, with D unclear. Germline V gene lookup returns CDR1 MGHRA and CDR2 YSYEKL. The CDR3 contains 14 residues. The CDR3 loop is CACSQVTLGEKLFF. In DNA, the CDR3 is TGCGCCTGCAGCCAAGTGACCCTGGGGGAAAAACTGTTTTTT.

V is TRBV10-3 and J is TRBJ2-3; 9 bases fit TRBD1. Germline loops: CDR1 ENHRY, CDR2 SYGVKD. This CDR3 spans 15 amino acids. Germline trimming cut 3 bases from V and 5 bases from J; bases unmatched to any gene: 6. The CDR3 sequence: CAISDPDRGVDTQYF. The DNA for the CDR3 is TGTGCCATCAGTGATCCGGACAGGGGCGTAGATACGCAGTATTTT.

Comments on this clonotype: One end of the junction fails to match germline, which may point to a read error. The chain carries TRBV27 and TRBJ2-3; D ambiguous. Germline loops: CDR1 MNHEY, CDR2 SMNVEV (reference sequence). The length of the CDR3 is 14 residues. For the CDR3, the DNA is TGTGCCAGCAGTTTGGGGATAGGAACAGATACGCGGTATTTT. Translating gives CASSLGIGTDTRYF.

This chain links TRBV28 with TRBJ2-1; tentative D call: TRBD2 (5 bases). The J call may not be correct, given that the DNA end is closer to TRBJ2-7. This CDR3 is built from 15 residues. Germline V gene sequence: CDR1 MDHEN, CDR2 SYDVKM. In DNA form, the CDR3 reads TGTGCCAGCTGTCGGAAGCCTAGCTCCTACAATGAGCAGTACTTC. Translation gives CASCRKPSSYNEQYF.